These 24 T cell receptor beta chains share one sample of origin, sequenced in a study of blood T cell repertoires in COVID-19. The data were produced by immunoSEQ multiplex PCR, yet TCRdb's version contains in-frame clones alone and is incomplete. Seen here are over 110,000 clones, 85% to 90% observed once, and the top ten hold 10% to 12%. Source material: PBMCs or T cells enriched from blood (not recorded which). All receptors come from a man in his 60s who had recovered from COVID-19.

CDR3 sequence: CASSLDFLNTEAFF. The CDR3 DNA follows: TGTGCCAGCAGCTTAGACTTTTTGAACACTGAAGCTTTCTTT. This chain joins TRBV7-9 and TRBJ1-1; no clear D. In germline, CDR1 is SEHNR, CDR2 FQNEAQ (reference sequence). The CDR3 spans 14 residues. V lost 1 base and J 0 bases, leaving 6 bases between the germline ends.

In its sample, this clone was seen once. The CDR3 region is CASSQDVGQTQYF. CDR3 nucleotide sequence: TGTGCCAGCAGCCAAGATGTGGGACAAACCCAGTACTTC. The chain links TRBV3-1 (or the pseudogene TRBV3-2) to TRBJ2-5, with a possible D match to TRBD1 (6 bases). From germline, CDR1 is LGHDT and CDR2 YNNKEL (reference sequence). The CDR3 covers 13 residues. Trimming cost V 0 bases and J 8 bases, with 10 bases left between them.

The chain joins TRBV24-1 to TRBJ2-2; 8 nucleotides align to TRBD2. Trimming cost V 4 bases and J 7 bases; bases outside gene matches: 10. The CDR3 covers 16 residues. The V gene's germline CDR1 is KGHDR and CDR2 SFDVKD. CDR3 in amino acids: CATSEPRGDNYGELFF. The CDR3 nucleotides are TGTGCCACCAGTGAGCCGCGGGGGGATAATTACGGGGAGCTGTTTTTT.

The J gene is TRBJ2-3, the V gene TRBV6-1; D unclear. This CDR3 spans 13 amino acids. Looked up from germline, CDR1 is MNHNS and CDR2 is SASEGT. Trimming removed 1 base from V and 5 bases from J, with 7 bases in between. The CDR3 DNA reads TGTGCCAGCAGTGAAGAGTTTAGAGATACGCAGTATTTT. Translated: CASSEEFRDTQYF.

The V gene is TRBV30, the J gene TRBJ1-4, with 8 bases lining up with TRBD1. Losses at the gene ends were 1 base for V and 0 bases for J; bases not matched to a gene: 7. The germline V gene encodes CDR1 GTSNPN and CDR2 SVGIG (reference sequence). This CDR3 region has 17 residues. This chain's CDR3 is CAWSGTGGGTTNEKLFF. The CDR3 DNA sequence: TGTGCCTGGAGTGGAACAGGGGGTGGGACAACTAATGAAAAACTGTTTTTT.

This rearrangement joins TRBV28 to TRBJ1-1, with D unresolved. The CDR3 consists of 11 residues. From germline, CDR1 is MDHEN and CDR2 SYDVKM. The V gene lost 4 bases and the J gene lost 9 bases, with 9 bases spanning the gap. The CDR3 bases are TGTGCCAGCAGTTCCCCAGGAAAAGCTTTCTTT. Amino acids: CASSSPGKAFF.

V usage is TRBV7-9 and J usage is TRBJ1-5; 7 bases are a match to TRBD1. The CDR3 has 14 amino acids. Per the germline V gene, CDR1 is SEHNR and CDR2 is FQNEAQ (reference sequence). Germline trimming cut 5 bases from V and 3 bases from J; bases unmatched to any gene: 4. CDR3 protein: CASSQGTDNQPQHF. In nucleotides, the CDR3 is TGTGCCAGCAGCCAAGGGACAGACAATCAGCCCCAGCATTTT.

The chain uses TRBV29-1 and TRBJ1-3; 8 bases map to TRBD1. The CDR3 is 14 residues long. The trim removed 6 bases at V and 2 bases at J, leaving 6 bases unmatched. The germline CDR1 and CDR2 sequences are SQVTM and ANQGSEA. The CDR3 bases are TGCAGCGTCAGGGTGACAGGGGCTGGAAACACCATATATTTT. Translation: CSVRVTGAGNTIYF.

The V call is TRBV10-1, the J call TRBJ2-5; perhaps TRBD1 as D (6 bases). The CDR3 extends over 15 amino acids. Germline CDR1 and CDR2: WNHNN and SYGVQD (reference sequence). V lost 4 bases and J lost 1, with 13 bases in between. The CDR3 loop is CASSALQGGQETQYF. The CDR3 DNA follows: TGCGCCAGCAGTGCGTTACAGGGTGGCCAAGAGACCCAGTACTTC.

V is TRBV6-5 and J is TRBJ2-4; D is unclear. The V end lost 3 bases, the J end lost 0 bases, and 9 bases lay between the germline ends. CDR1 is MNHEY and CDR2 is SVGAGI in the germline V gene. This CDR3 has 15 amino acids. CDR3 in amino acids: CASSYLTEAKNIQYF. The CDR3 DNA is TGTGCCAGCAGTTATCTGACTGAAGCCAAAAACATTCAGTACTTC.

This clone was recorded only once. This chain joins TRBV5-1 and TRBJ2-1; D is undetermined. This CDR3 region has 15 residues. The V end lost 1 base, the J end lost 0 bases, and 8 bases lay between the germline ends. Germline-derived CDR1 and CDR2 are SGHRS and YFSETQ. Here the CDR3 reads CASSLIQYSYNEQFF. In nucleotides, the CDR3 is TGCGCCAGCAGCTTGATACAGTACTCCTACAATGAGCAGTTCTTC.

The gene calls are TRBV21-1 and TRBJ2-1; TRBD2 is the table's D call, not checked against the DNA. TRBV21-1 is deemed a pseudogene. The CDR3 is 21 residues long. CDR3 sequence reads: CASSKAMGLLAGDSPYNEQFF. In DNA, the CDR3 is TGTGCCAGCAGCAAAGCGATGGGGTTACTAGCGGGAGACAGTCCCTACAATGAGCAGTTCTTC.

CDR3 coding DNA: TGTGCCAGCAGCTTAAGAGATGGACTAGCCACCGGGGAGCTGTTTTTT. Translating gives CASSLRDGLATGELFF. J is TRBJ2-2 and V is TRBV7-8; 8 bases align to TRBD2. The junction had 6 bases not matched to a gene; V was cut back by 2 bases and J by 4 bases. The CDR3 runs to 16 residues. Germline CDR1 is SGHVS and CDR2 is FQNEAQ. Full variable domain (missing parts from reference TRBV7-8 and TRBJ2-2): GAGVSQSPRYKVAKRGQDVALRCDPISGHVSLFWYQQALGQGPEFLTYFQNEAQLDKSGLPSDRFFAERPEGSVSTLKIQRTQQEDSAVYLCASSLRDGLATGELFFGEGSRLTVL.

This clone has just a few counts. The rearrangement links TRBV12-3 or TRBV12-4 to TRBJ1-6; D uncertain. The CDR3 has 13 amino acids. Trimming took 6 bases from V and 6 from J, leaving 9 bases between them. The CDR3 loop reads CASSSTRNSPLHF. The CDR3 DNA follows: TGTGCCAGCAGCTCAACACGTAATTCACCCCTCCACTTT.

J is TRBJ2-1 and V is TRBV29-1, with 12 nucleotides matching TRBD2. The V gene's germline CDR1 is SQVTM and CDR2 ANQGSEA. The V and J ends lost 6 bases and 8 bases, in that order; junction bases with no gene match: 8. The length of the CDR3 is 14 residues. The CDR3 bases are TGCAGCGTCGCACGGACTAGCGGGAATTATGAGCAGTTCTTC. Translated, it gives CSVARTSGNYEQFF.

The CDR3 DNA is TGTGCCAGCTCCCCCGGGACAGGGGGTCTTGGCTACACCTTC. Translated: CASSPGTGGLGYTF. This chain links TRBV7-6 with TRBJ1-2, with 11 nucleotides matching TRBD1. The CDR3 length is 14 residues. J lost 7 bases, V lost 8 bases, and 9 bases had no gene match. CDR1 is SGHVS and CDR2 is FNYEAQ in the germline V gene.

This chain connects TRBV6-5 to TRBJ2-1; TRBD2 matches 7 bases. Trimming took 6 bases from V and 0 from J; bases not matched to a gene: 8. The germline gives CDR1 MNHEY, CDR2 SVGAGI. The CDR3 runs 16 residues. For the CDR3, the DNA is TGTGCCAGCAGCTACACTAGCGCGAGCTCCTACAATGAGCAGTTCTTC. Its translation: CASSYTSASSYNEQFF.

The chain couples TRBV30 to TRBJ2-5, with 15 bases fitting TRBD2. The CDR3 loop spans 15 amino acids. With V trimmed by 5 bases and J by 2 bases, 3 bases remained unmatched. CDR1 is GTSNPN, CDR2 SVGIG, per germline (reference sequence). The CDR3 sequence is CAWRTSGGAQETQYF. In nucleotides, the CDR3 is TGTGCCTGGCGGACTAGCGGGGGGGCTCAAGAGACCCAGTACTTC.

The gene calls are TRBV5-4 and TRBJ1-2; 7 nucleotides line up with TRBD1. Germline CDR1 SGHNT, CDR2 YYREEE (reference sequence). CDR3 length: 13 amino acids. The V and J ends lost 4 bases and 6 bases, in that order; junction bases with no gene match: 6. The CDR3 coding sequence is TGTGCCAGCAGCCCACAGGGGTTCGATGGCTACACCTTC. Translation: CASSPQGFDGYTF.

In nucleotides, the CDR3 is TGTGCCATCAGTCCAGTCGACCCAGGACTAGCGGGGGACAATGAGCAGTTCTTC. Protein product: CAISPVDPGLAGDNEQFF. The J gene is TRBJ2-1, the V gene TRBV10-3; TRBD2 aligns across 13 bases. Germline CDR1 is ENHRY and CDR2 is SYGVKD. After removal of 5 bases from V and 5 bases from J, the junction contained 12 bases not matched to a gene. There are 18 residues in the CDR3.

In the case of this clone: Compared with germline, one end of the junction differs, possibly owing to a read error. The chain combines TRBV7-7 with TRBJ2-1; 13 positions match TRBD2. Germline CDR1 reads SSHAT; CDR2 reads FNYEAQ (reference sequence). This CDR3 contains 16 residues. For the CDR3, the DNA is TGTGCTAGCAGCTTACTAGCGGGAGGGAGAGGGAATGAGCAGTTCTTC. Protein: CASSLLAGGRGNEQFF.

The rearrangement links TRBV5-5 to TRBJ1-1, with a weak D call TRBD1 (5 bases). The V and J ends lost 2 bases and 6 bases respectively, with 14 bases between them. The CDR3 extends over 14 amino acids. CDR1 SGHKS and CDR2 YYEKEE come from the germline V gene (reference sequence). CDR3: CASSFRGEFAEAFF. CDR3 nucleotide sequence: TGTGCCAGCAGCTTTCGGGGGGAGTTCGCTGAAGCTTTCTTT.

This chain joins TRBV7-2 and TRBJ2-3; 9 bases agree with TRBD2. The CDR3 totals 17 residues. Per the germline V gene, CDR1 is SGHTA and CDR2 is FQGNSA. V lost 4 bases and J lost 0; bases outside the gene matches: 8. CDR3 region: CASSSSPSGESTDTQYF. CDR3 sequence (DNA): TGTGCCAGCAGCTCATCCCCTAGCGGGGAAAGCACAGATACGCAGTATTTT.

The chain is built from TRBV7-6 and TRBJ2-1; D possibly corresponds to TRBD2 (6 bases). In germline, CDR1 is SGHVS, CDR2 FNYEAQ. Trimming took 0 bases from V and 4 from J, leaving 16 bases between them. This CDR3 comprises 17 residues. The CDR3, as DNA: TGTGCCAGCAGCTTAGCGCGGAGCGGCGGGAATTACAATGAGCAGTTCTTC. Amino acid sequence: CASSLARSGGNYNEQFF.